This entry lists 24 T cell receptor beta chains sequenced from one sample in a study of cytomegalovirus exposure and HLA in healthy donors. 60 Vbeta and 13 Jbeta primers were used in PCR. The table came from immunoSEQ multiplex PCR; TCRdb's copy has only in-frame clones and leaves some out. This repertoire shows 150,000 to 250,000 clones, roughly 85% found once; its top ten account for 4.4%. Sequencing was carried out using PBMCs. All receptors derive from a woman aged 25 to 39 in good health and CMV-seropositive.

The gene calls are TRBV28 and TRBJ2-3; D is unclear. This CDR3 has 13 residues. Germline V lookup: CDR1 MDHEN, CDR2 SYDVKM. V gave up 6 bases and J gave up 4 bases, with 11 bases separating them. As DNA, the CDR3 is TGTGCCAGCAGCGCAGGAAACTCAGATACGCAGTATTTT. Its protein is CASSAGNSDTQYF.

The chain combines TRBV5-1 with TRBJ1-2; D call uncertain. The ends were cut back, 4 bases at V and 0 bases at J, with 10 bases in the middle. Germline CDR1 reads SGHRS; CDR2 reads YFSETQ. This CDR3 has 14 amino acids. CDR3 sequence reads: CASSLTASNYGYTF. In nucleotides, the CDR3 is TGCGCCAGCAGCCTAACCGCCTCTAACTATGGCTACACCTTC.

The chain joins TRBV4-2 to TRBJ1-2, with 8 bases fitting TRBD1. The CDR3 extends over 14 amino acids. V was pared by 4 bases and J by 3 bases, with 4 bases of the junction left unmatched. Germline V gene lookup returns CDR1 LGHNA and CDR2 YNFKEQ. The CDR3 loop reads CASSPGQGDYGYTF. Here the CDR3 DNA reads TGTGCCAGCAGCCCAGGACAGGGTGACTATGGCTACACCTTC.

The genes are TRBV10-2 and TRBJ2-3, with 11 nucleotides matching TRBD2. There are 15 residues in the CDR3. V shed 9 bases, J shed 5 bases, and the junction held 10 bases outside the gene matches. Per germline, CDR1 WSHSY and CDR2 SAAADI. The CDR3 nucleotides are TGCGCCAGTCGCCATCCTAGCGGGGGGAAAGATACGCAGTATTTT. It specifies CASRHPSGGKDTQYF.

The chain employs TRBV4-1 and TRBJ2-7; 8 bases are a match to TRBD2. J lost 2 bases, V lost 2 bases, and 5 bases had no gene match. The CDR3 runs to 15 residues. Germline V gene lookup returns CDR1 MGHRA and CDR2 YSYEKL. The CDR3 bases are TGCGCCAGCAGCCAATGGAGCGGGAGCACCTACGAGCAGTACTTC. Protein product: CASSQWSGSTYEQYF.

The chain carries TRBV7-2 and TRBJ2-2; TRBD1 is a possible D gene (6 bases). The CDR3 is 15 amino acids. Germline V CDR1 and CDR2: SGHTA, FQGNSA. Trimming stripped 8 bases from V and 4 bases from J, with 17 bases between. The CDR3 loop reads CASSQGDRITGELFF. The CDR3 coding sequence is TGTGCCAGCTCTCAAGGTGACAGGATCACCGGGGAGCTGTTTTTT.

The CDR3 DNA sequence: TGTGCCAGTTGCTGGGGGACAGGTAGGACTGAAGCTTTCTTT. Residues: CASCWGTGRTEAFF. V and J are TRBV2 and TRBJ1-1; 8 bases line up with TRBD1. V lost 9 bases to trimming and J lost 5 bases; unmatched junction nucleotides: 11. Germline-derived CDR1 and CDR2 are SNHLY and FYNNEI. The CDR3 is 14 residues long.

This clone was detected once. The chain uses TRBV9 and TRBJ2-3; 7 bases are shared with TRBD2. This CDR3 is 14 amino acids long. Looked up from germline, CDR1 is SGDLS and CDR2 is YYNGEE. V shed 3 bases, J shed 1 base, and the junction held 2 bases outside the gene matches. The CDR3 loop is CASSARGGTDTQYF. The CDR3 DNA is TGTGCCAGCAGCGCTCGGGGGGGCACAGATACGCAGTATTTT.

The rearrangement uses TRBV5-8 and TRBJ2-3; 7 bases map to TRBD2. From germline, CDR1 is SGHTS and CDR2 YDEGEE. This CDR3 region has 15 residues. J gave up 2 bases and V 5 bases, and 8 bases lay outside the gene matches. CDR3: CASRWGLSDTDTQYF. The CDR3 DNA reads TGTGCCAGCAGGTGGGGACTATCCGACACAGATACGCAGTATTTT.

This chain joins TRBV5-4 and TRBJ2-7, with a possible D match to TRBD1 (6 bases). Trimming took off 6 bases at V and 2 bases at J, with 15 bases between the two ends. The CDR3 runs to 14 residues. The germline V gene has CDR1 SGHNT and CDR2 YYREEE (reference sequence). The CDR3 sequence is CASTIPDSPYEQYF. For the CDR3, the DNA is TGTGCCAGCACCATACCGGACAGCCCCTACGAGCAGTACTTC.

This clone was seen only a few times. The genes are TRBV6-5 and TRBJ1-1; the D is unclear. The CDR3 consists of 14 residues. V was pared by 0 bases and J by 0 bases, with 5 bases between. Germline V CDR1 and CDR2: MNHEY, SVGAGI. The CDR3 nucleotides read TGTGCCAGCAGTTACTCGGTAGTGAACACTGAAGCTTTCTTT. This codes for CASSYSVVNTEAFF.

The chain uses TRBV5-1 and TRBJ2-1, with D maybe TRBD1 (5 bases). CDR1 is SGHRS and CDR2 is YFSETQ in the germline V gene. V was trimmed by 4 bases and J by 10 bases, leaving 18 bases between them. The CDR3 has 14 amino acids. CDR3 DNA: TGCGCCAGCAGCCCAGGAAGACAGATCGAGGAGCAGTTCTTC. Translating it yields CASSPGRQIEEQFF.

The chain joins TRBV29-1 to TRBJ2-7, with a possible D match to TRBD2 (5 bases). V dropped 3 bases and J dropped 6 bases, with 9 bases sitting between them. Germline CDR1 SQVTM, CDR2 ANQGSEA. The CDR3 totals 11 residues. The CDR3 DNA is TGCAGCGTTGACGGGGTTCGCGAGCAGTACTTC. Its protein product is CSVDGVREQYF.

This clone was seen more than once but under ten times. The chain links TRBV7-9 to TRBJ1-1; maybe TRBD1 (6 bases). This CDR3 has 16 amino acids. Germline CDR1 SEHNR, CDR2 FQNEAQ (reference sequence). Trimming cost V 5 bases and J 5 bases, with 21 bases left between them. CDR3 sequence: CASSVVAAGEGTEAFF. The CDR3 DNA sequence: TGTGCCAGCAGCGTAGTGGCCGCAGGGGAAGGTACTGAAGCTTTCTTT.

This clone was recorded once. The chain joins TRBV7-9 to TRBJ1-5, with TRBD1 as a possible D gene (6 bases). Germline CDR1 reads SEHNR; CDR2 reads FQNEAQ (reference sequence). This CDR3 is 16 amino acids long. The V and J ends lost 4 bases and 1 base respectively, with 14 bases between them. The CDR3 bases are TGTGCCAGCAGCTCTTGGGCAGGGGAAAGCAATCAGCCCCAGCATTTT. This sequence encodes CASSSWAGESNQPQHF.

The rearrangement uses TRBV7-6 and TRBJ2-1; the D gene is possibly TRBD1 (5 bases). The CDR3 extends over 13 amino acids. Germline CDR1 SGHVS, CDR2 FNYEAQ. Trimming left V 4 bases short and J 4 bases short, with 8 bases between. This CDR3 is CASSSAGYNEQFF. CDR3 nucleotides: TGTGCCAGCAGCTCTGCAGGGTACAATGAGCAGTTCTTC.

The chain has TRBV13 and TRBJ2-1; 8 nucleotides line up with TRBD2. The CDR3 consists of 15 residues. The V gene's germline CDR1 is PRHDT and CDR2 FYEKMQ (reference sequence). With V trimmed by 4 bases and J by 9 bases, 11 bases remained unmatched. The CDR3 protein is CASSSRREGQGEQFF. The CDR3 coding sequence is TGTGCCAGCAGCTCCCGACGGGAGGGCCAGGGTGAGCAGTTCTTC.

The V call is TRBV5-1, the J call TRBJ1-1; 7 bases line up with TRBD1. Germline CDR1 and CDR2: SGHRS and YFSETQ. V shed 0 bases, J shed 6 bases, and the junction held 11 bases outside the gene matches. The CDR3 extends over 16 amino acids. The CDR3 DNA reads TGCGCCAGCAGCTTGGAGGCAGGGGGATCTTTCGCTGAAGCTTTCTTT. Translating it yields CASSLEAGGSFAEAFF.

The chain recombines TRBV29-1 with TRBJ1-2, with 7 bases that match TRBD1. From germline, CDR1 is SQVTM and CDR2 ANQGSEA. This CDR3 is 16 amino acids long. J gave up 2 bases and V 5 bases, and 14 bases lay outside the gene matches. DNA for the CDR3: TGCAGCGTTCGGGGACAGCCCTCTACCGGCAACTATGGCTACACCTTC. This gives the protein CSVRGQPSTGNYGYTF. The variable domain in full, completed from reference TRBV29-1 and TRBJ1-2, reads SAVISQKPSRDICQRGTSLTIQCQVDSQVTMMFWYRQQPGQSLTLIATANQGSEATYESGFVIDKFPISRPNLTFSTLTVSNMSPEDSSIYLCSVRGQPSTGNYGYTFGSGTRLTVV.

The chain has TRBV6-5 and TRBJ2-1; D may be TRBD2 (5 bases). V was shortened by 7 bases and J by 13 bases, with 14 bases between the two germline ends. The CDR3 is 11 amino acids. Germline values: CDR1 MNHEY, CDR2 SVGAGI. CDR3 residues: CASTRGLYQFF. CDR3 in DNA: TGTGCCAGCACCAGAGGACTTTATCAGTTCTTC.

CDR3 region: CASSPGQGASTYEQYF. CDR3 bases: TGCGCCAGCAGTCCCGGACAGGGGGCTTCCACCTACGAGCAGTACTTC. This chain uses TRBV10-1 with TRBJ2-7, with 11 bases fitting TRBD1. This CDR3 region has 16 residues. Trimming removed 5 bases from V and 2 bases from J; junction bases left unmatched: 8. CDR1 WNHNN and CDR2 SYGVQD come from the germline V gene (reference sequence).

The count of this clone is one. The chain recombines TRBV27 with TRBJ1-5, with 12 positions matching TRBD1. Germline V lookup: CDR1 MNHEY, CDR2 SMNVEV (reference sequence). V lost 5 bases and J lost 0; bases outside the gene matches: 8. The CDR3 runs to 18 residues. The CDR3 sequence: CASSPRDRGRISNQPQHF. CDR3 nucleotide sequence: TGTGCCAGCAGTCCTCGGGACAGGGGGCGCATTAGCAATCAGCCCCAGCATTTT.

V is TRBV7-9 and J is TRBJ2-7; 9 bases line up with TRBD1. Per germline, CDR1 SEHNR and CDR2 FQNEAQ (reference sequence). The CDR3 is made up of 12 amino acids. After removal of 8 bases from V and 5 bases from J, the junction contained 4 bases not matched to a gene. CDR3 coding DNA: TGTGCCAGCTTAGGGGACAGGGACGAGCAGTACTTC. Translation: CASLGDRDEQYF.

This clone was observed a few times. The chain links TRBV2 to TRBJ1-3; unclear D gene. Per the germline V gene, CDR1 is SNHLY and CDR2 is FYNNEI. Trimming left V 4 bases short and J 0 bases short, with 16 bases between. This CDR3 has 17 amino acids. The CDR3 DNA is TGTGCCAGCAGTGTTTTGACAACCAAGATCTCTGGAAACACCATATATTTT. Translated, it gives CASSVLTTKISGNTIYF.